This T cell receptor beta chain was sequenced for a study of blood T cell repertoires in COVID-19. Study context: PBMCs, B-cell-depleted T cells, or T cells were the source of the cDNA or gDNA that made up the material.

V lost 3 bases and J lost 3; bases outside the gene matches: 5. The length of the CDR3 is 17 residues. CDR1 and CDR2 (germline): SGHNT, YYREEE (reference sequence). The assay was immunoSEQ multiplex PCR, and TCRdb's table has in-frame clones only and misses some. This table has about 160,000 clones, roughly 84% appearing once. Specimen: peripheral blood. This sequence originates from a woman older than 75 with active or convalescent COVID-19. V and J are TRBV5-4 and TRBJ2-2; the match to TRBD2 covers 13 bases. CDR3 sequence reads: CASSSSTSGRHTGELFF. In nucleotides, the CDR3 is TGTGCCAGCAGCTCCTCGACTAGCGGGAGGCACACCGGGGAGCTGTTTTTT.